This T cell receptor beta chain was captured in a study of memory CD4+ T cells and cytomegalovirus serostatus. Study details: Of the healthy Belgian adults, 9 or 10 were CMV seropositive and about 24 seronegative.

The V end was cut by 0 bases, the J end by 4 bases, with 12 bases between. The germline V gene has CDR1 SNHLY and CDR2 FYNNEI. The CDR3 covers 15 residues. Libraries were prepared by immunoSEQ multiplex PCR; TCRdb keeps only in-frame clonotypes and omits some of them. The sample comprises around 62,000 clones, around 76% of which are singletons, and roughly 4.4% rests with the top ten. Single viable CD3+CD4+CD8-CD45RO+ cells were sorted as the memory CD4+ T cells. CD4+ T cells were isolated by positive magnetic selection. Overall study findings and caveats: Suggested: most of the CMV-linked TCR signature lies in CD4+ memory cells.

In regard to this clone: Its antigen is undetermined.

The V gene is TRBV2, the J gene TRBJ2-5, with D possibly TRBD1 on 6 matching bases. The TCR originated in an adult in good health and CMV-seropositive. Sequencing was performed on memory CD4+ T cells from blood. CDR3 nucleotide sequence: TGTGCCAGCAGTGAAGCTACCACAGGGACAGAGACCCAGTACTTC. Translation gives CASSEATTGTETQYF. Full variable domain (missing parts from reference TRBV2 and TRBJ2-5): EPEVTQTPSHQVTQMGQEVILRCVPISNHLYFYWYRQILGQKVEFLVSFYNNEISEKSEIFDDQFSVERPDGSNFTLKIRSTKLEDSAMYFCASSEATTGTETQYFGPGTRLLVL.